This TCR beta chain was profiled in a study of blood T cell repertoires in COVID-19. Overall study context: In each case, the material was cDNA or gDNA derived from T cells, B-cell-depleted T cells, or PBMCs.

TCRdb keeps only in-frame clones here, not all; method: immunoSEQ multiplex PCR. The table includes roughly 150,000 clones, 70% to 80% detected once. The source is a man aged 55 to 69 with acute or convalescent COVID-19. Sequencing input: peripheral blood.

CDR3 protein: CASSQVLGQGADNEQFF. In nucleotides, the CDR3 is TGCGCCAGCAGCCAAGTTCTCGGACAGGGGGCGGACAATGAGCAGTTCTTC. The rearrangement links TRBV4-3 to TRBJ2-1; 11 nucleotides align to TRBD1. The CDR3 totals 17 residues. With 1 base clipped from V and 5 bases from J, the junction kept 7 bases outside the gene matches. Germline CDR1 is LGHNA and CDR2 is YSLEER.